These T cell receptor beta chains were read from a single sample in a study of T-cell memory formation after mild COVID-19. TCRdb fed the 5' RACE reads into MiXCR, producing one record per CDR3 protein. The repertoire holds 450,000 to 650,000 distinct CDR3 sequences, roughly 21% seen once, with under 15% in the top ten. Sequencing used PBMCs or a T cell subset sorted from them (not recorded which). Receptor source: an adult woman who had mild COVID-19 (a few samples of this study predate the infection). Cell type and time point are not known. Both conserved end residues are trimmed from each CDR3.

j_call	v_call	cdr3_aa
TRBJ1-1	TRBV5-1	ASTEEMNTEAF
TRBJ2-1	TRBV12-3/TRBV12-4	ASSFLQTAATYYNEQF
TRBJ1-1	TRBV12-3/TRBV12-4	ASSLTGWNTEAF
TRBJ2-1	TRBV7-2	ASSFLGPSGLEQF
TRBJ2-2	TRBV5-1	ASSPRTGLNTGELF
TRBJ2-3	TRBV7-9	ASRLGQSTDTQY
TRBJ1-1	TRBV7-9	ASTLGLGGTEAF
TRBJ2-1	TRBV20-1	SANPTTASGGALEQF
TRBJ2-1	TRBV12-3/TRBV12-4	ASSLPGARVNEQF
TRBJ1-2	TRBV6-1	ASSENPLGGYGYT